A selection of T cell receptor beta chains follows, all from one sample in a study of blood T cell repertoires in COVID-19. The data were produced by immunoSEQ multiplex PCR, yet TCRdb's version contains in-frame clones alone and is incomplete. This sample carries over 200,000 clones, roughly 84% of them seen once, and the ten largest clones take 1.9%. Sample: peripheral blood. These TCRs come from a man aged 35 to 55 with active or convalescent COVID-19. Both conserved end residues are part of each CDR3.

V: TRBV5-8
J: TRBJ1-3
CDR3: CASTRVPSGNTIYF

V: TRBV5-1
J: TRBJ2-3
CDR3: CASSTGTPGSTDTQYF

V: TRBV28
J: TRBJ1-6
CDR3: CASSPGGVGSYNSPLHF

V: TRBV27
J: TRBJ2-3
CDR3: CASSGIPSGESTDTQYF

V: TRBV9
J: TRBJ2-7
CDR3: CASSPRGPSGRIEQYF

V: TRBV19
J: TRBJ1-1
CDR3: CASSRRGMTEAFF

V: TRBV2
J: TRBJ1-4
CDR3: CASKGVGEKLFF

V: TRBV24-1
J: TRBJ2-7
CDR3: CATSDPGQGAHEQYF

V: TRBV2
J: TRBJ2-6
CDR3: CASSSTDRVAGANVLTF

V: TRBV5-1
J: TRBJ1-1
CDR3: CASSPGQLLAEAFF

V: TRBV19
J: TRBJ2-7
CDR3: CASKLVFGGTYEQYF

V: TRBV19
J: TRBJ2-2
CDR3: CASSMNGRGGTGELFF

V: TRBV19
J: TRBJ1-1
CDR3: CASTTTGGTEAFF

V: TRBV9
J: TRBJ2-1
CDR3: CASSVDRGSYNEQFF

V: TRBV5-4
J: TRBJ2-5
CDR3: CASSFGNSGGETQYF

V: TRBV18
J: TRBJ1-2
CDR3: CASSPSTGVDYGYTF

V: TRBV13
J: TRBJ1-1
CDR3: CASSPSQGATEAFF

V: TRBV5-1
J: TRBJ2-5
CDR3: CASSLTGEETQYF

V: TRBV5-1
J: TRBJ1-1
CDR3: CASSGGQTEAFF

V: TRBV7-2
J: TRBJ2-2
CDR3: CASKTGGAGTGELFF

V: TRBV7-9
J: TRBJ1-2
CDR3: CASSPTGRDGYTF

V: TRBV12-3/TRBV12-4
J: TRBJ1-1
CDR3: CASSLTENTEAFF

V: TRBV11-3
J: TRBJ1-2
CDR3: CASRERQGPYGYTF

V: TRBV6-2/TRBV6-3
J: TRBJ1-5
CDR3: CASSPRDRGQPQHF

V: TRBV5-8
J: TRBJ2-1
CDR3: CASSLATSRVDEQFF

V: TRBV28
J: TRBJ1-5
CDR3: CASAAQVSNQPQHF

V: TRBV7-2
J: TRBJ2-3
CDR3: CASSSGLAGETDTQYF

V: TRBV5-1
J: TRBJ2-1
CDR3: CASSTTGNEVISSYNEQFF

V: TRBV18
J: TRBJ2-2
CDR3: CASSPTGGLNTGELFF

V: TRBV5-1
J: TRBJ2-1
CDR3: CASSLNQGSYNEQFF

V: TRBV5-1
J: TRBJ2-1
CDR3: CASSITGGGSNEQFF

V: TRBV10-2
J: TRBJ1-1
CDR3: CASSDLGTGFTEAFF

V: TRBV9
J: TRBJ2-1
CDR3: CASSVGSWNEQFF

V: TRBV11-3
J: TRBJ2-7
CDR3: CASSARDRGYEQYF

V: TRBV30
J: TRBJ2-7
CDR3: CAWGLGQSFYEQYF

V: TRBV10-1
J: TRBJ2-2
CDR3: CASSEIAGSNTGELFF

V: TRBV27
J: TRBJ2-3
CDR3: CASSLLGGPSTDTQYF

V: TRBV3-1/TRBV3-2
J: TRBJ1-2
CDR3: CASSQDHRSSYYGYTF

V: TRBV3-1/TRBV3-2
J: TRBJ1-5
CDR3: CASSPRQEYQPQHF

V: TRBV5-1
J: TRBJ1-1
CDR3: CASSLEVRGTEAFF

V: TRBV29-1
J: TRBJ1-2
CDR3: CSAGGGQDQGGYTF

V: TRBV11-2
J: TRBJ2-1
CDR3: CASSLGFVADSYNEQFF

V: TRBV6-2/TRBV6-3
J: TRBJ2-1
CDR3: CASSPLAGDTSGEQFF

V: TRBV12-3/TRBV12-4
J: TRBJ2-7
CDR3: CAIRDSSSYEQYF

V: TRBV7-9
J: TRBJ1-6
CDR3: CASSDGQGNSPLHF

V: TRBV2
J: TRBJ2-5
CDR3: CASRGQMQETQYF

V: TRBV4-1
J: TRBJ2-6
CDR3: CASSQEGTRVSGANVLTF

V: TRBV28
J: TRBJ2-3
CDR3: CASSLFQSTDTQYF

V: TRBV19
J: TRBJ2-7
CDR3: CASSRATSGASYEQYF

V: TRBV10-3
J: TRBJ1-1
CDR3: CAISAQENTEAFF

V: TRBV20-1
J: TRBJ1-2
CDR3: CSASGSNYGYTF

V: TRBV3-1/TRBV3-2
J: TRBJ1-2
CDR3: CASSFSTGVIYGYTF

V: TRBV27
J: TRBJ1-2
CDR3: CASSGTGTPIYGYTF

V: TRBV7-9
J: TRBJ2-7
CDR3: CASSLNSGHPYEQYF